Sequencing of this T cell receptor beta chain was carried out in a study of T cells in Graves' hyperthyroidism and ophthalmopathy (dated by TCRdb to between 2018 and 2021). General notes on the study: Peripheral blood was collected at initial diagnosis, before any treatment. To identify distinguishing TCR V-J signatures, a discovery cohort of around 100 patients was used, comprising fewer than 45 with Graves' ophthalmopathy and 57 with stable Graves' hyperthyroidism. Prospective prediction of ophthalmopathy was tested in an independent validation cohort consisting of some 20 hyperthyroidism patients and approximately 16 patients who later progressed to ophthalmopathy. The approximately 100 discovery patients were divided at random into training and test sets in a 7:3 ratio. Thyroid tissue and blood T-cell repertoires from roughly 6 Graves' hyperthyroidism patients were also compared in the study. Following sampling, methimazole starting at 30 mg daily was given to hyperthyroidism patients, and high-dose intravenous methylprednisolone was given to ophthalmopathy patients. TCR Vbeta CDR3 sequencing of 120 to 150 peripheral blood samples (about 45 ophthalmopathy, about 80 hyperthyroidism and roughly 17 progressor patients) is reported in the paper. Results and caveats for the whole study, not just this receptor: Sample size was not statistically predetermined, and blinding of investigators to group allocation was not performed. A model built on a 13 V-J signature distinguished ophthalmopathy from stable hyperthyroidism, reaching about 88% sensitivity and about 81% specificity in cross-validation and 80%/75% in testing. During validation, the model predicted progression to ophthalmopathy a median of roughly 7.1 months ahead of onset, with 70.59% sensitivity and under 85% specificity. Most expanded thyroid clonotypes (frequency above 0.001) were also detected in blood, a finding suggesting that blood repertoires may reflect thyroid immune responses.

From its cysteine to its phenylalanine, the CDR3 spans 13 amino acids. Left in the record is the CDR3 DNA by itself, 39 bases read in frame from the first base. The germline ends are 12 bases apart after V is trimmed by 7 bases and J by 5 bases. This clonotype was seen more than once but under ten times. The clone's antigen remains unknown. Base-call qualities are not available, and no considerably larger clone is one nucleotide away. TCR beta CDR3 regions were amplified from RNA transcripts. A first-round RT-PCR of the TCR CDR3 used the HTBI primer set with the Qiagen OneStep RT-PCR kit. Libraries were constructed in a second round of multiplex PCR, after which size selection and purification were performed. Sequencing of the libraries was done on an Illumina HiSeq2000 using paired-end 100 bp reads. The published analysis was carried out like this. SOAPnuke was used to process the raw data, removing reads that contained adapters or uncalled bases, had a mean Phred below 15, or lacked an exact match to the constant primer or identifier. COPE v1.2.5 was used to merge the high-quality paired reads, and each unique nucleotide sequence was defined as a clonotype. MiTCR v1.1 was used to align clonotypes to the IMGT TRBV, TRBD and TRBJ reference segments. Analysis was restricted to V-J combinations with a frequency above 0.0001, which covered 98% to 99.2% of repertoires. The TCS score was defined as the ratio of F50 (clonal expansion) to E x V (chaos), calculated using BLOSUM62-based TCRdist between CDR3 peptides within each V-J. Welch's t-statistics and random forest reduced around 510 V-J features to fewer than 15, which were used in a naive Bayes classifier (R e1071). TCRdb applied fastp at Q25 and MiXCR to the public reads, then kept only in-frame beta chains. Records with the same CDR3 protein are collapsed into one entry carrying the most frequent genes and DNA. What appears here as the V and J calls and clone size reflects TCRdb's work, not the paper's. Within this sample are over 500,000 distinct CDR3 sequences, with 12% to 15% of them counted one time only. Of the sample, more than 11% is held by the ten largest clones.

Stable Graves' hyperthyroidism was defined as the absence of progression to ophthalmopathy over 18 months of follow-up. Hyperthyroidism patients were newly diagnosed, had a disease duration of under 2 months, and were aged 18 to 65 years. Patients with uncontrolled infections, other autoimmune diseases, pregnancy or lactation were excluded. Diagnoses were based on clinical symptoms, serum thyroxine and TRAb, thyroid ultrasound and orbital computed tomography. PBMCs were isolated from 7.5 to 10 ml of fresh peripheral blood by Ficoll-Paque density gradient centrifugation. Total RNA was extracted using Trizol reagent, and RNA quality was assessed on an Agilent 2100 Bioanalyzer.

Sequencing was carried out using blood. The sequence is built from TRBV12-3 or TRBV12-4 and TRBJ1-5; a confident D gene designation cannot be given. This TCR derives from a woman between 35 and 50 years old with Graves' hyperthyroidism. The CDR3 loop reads CASIQQRDQPQHF. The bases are TGTGCCAGCATCCAACAGAGAGATCAGCCCCAGCATTTT.